Listed below are T cell receptor beta chains from one sample, sequenced in a study of T cells after somatic rescue of genetic block. The protocol was immunoSEQ multiplex PCR, while the TCRdb copy is restricted to in-frame clones and leaves out a portion. The table shows around 15,000 clones, with less than 85% occurring only once. Sequenced: peripheral blood mononuclear cells (PBMCs). The source of these receptors is a man aged 18 to 29. CDR3s include the opening cysteine and the closing phenylalanine or tryptophan. The order of the fields is CDR3 protein, CDR3 DNA, clone size, J gene, V gene, D gene. The D gene is left open where the match is weak. Expanded clones get a size class; other rows say once, few or many, or leave the size out.

CASSPANTGELFF TGCGCCAGCAGCCCCGCGAACACCGGGGAGCTGTTTTTT - TRBJ2-2 TRBV5-1 -
CASSQSYRGWYEQYF TGTGCCAGCTCACAATCCTACAGGGGCTGGTACGAGCAGTACTTC - TRBJ2-7 TRBV18 TRBD1
CASSEAVQGGTDTQYF TGTGCCAGCAGTGAAGCAGTGCAGGGAGGCACAGATACGCAGTATTTT few TRBJ2-3 TRBV6-1 -
CASSFRDSVDKEQYF TGTGCCAGTAGTTTCCGGGACTCCGTTGATAAAGAGCAGTACTTC - TRBJ2-7 TRBV19 -
CASSPLAVNTDTQYF TGTGCCAGCAGTCCACTAGCGGTTAACACAGATACGCAGTATTTT once TRBJ2-3 TRBV28 TRBD2
CASSNRQYSGANVLTF TGCGCCAGCAGCAACCGACAGTACTCTGGGGCCAACGTCCTGACTTTC few TRBJ2-6 TRBV5-1 -
CATSRDFRGSNQPQHF TGTGCCACCAGCAGAGATTTTAGGGGGAGCAATCAGCCCCAGCATTTT - TRBJ1-5 TRBV15 -
CASSFNRGDYGYTF TGTGCCAGCAGTTTTAACCGGGGTGACTATGGCTACACCTTC - TRBJ1-2 TRBV27 -
CASSPDRGLFSGEQFF TGTGCCAGCAGCCCCGACAGGGGGCTCTTCTCGGGTGAGCAGTTCTTC - TRBJ2-1 TRBV9 TRBD1
CASVGTAQETQYF TGCGCCAGCGTTGGGACAGCCCAAGAGACCCAGTACTTC few TRBJ2-5 TRBV5-1 TRBD1
CAINGGSSDTQYF TGTGCCATCAACGGGGGGAGCTCAGATACGCAGTATTTT - TRBJ2-3 TRBV10-3 TRBD2
CASSGYPLQLSGANVLTF TGTGCCAGCAGCGGCTACCCTCTTCAGCTCTCTGGGGCCAACGTCCTGACTTTC - TRBJ2-6 TRBV5-6 -
CASSTLAGACEQFF TGTGCCAGCAGCACCTTAGCGGGAGCATGCGAGCAGTTCTTC - TRBJ2-1 TRBV21-1 -
CASTPSGVYQETQYF TGTGCCAGCACCCCATCGGGGGTCTACCAAGAGACCCAGTACTTC few TRBJ2-5 TRBV9 -
CASSPPRPVATNEKLFF TGTGCCAGCTCACCACCTAGGCCTGTTGCAACTAATGAAAAACTGTTTTTT - TRBJ1-4 TRBV18 -
CASSISGTEEQYF TGTGCCAGTAGTATAAGCGGAACGGAAGAGCAGTACTTC - TRBJ2-7 TRBV19 -
CASSLVGGAAEGYTF TGCGCCAGCAGCTTGGTTGGGGGCGCGGCAGAAGGCTACACCTTC - TRBJ1-2 TRBV5-1 -
CASSLSQPNTGELFF TGCGCCAGCAGCTTGTCACAACCCAACACCGGGGAGCTGTTTTTT - TRBJ2-2 TRBV5-1 -
CASSYAGTRITDTQYF TGTGCCAGCAGCTACGCCGGGACTCGTATCACAGATACGCAGTATTTT - TRBJ2-3 TRBV7-9 -
CASSQTGRGKVKKFF TGTGCCAGCAGCCAAACTGGCAGGGGAAAAGTAAAGAAATTCTTT few TRBJ1-1 TRBV6-5 -
CASSEVVTGELFF TGTGCCAGCAGTGAAGTAGTCACCGGGGAGCTGTTTTTT - TRBJ2-2 TRBV6-1 -
CASNSGAKPSFSF TGTGCCAGCAATTCAGGGGCAAAACCGTCCTTTTCCTTC - TRBJ2-7 TRBV28 -
CASSLGQVTGELFF TGCGCCAGCAGCTTGGGCCAGGTCACCGGGGAGCTGTTTTTT - TRBJ2-2 TRBV5-1 -
CASSQGGRSHGNQPQHF TGCGCCAGCAGCCAAGGGGGGCGCAGTCACGGCAATCAGCCCCAGCATTTT medium-sized TRBJ1-5 TRBV4-1 -
CASSSPQGGKDEQFF TGTGCCAGTAGTTCCCCCCAGGGGGGGAAGGATGAGCAGTTCTTC - TRBJ2-1 TRBV19 -
CAWTRNSQETQYF TGTGCCTGGACACGAAATAGCCAGGAGACCCAGTACTTC - TRBJ2-5 TRBV30 -
CASSQDRLRTGGDEQYF TGTGCCAGCAGCCAAGATCGGTTGCGGACAGGGGGCGACGAGCAGTACTTC - TRBJ2-7 TRBV4-2 TRBD1
CASSLGHRDRDIQYF TGCGCCAGCAGCTTGGGTCACCGGGACAGGGACATTCAGTACTTC few TRBJ2-4 TRBV5-1 TRBD1
CASSGGLSFYEQYF TGTGCCAGTAGTGGGGGACTTTCTTTCTACGAGCAGTACTTC few TRBJ2-7 TRBV19 -
CASYRRITDTQYF TGTGCCAGCTACCGGCGAATCACAGATACGCAGTATTTT - TRBJ2-3 TRBV6-5 -
CASSLVGREGRETQYF TGTGCCAGCAGCTTAGTAGGGCGGGAGGGCCGAGAGACCCAGTACTTC - TRBJ2-5 TRBV7-2 TRBD2
CASSRETQYF TGTGCCAGCAGTCGGGAGACCCAGTACTTC - TRBJ2-5 TRBV28 -
CASSLERWNTQYF TGTGCCAGCAGCTTAGAAAGATGGAATACGCAGTATTTT - TRBJ2-3 TRBV7-6 -
CASSPTGLAGVATDTQYF TGTGCCAGCAGCCCAACGGGACTAGCGGGAGTAGCGACAGATACGCAGTATTTT - TRBJ2-3 TRBV7-8 TRBD2
CATLLRGGKAEAFF TGTGCCACCCTCCTACGAGGGGGCAAAGCTGAAGCTTTCTTT medium-sized TRBJ1-1 TRBV6-6 TRBD1
CASSIGGLLPYGYTF TGTGCCAGTAGTATTGGGGGTCTGTTACCATATGGCTACACCTTC few TRBJ1-2 TRBV19 -
CASSPRQGDPQETQYF TGTGCCAGCAGCCCCCGACAGGGGGATCCTCAAGAGACCCAGTACTTC - TRBJ2-5 TRBV7-8 TRBD1
CASRPDRVRFTEAFF TGTGCCAGCAGGCCAGACAGGGTCAGGTTCACTGAAGCTTTCTTT - TRBJ1-1 TRBV27 TRBD1
CASSMGGTSPTGELFF TGTGCCAGTAGTATGGGGGGGACTAGCCCCACCGGGGAGCTGTTTTTT - TRBJ2-2 TRBV19 TRBD2
CASSFTPRGPWGKETQYF TGTGCCAGCAGTTTTACCCCTCGGGGTCCCTGGGGAAAAGAGACCCAGTACTTC - TRBJ2-5 TRBV28 -
CASSPTGGDSPLHF TGTGCCAGCTCACCAACAGGGGGAGATTCACCCCTCCACTTT - TRBJ1-6 TRBV18 TRBD1
CASTPGSGANVLTF TGTGCCAGTACCCCGGGCTCTGGGGCCAACGTCCTGACTTTC - TRBJ2-6 TRBV19 -
CASSWDRVSYEQYF TGTGCCAGCAGCTGGGACAGGGTCTCCTACGAGCAGTACTTC - TRBJ2-7 TRBV7-9 TRBD1
CASSASGGYEQYF TGCGCCAGCAGCGCCTCAGGGGGTTACGAGCAGTACTTC once TRBJ2-7 TRBV5-1 TRBD1
CASSLGGEQYF TGTGCCAGCAGCTTGGGGGGCGAGCAGTACTTC - TRBJ2-7 TRBV5-6 -
CASSFKGVGFTDTQYF TGTGCCAGCAGCTTCAAGGGTGTGGGATTCACAGATACGCAGTATTTT - TRBJ2-3 TRBV7-3 -